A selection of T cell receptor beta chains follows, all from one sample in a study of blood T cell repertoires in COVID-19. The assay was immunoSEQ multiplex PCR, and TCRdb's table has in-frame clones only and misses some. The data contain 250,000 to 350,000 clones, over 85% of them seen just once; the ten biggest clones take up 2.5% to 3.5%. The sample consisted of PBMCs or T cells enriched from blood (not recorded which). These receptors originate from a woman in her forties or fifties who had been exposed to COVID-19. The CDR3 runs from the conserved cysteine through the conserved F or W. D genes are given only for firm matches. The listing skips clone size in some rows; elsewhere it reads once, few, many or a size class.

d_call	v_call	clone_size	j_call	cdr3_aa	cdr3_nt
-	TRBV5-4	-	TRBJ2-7	CASSPVASSYEQYF	TGTGCCAGCAGCCCGGTTGCGAGCTCCTACGAGCAGTACTTC
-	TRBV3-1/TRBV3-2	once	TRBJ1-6	CASSPLGIPLHF	TGTGCCAGCAGTCCCCTCGGTATACCCCTCCACTTT
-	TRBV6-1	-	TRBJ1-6	CASSEKGEGNSPLHF	TGTGCCAGCAGTGAAAAAGGGGAGGGGAATTCACCCCTCCACTTT
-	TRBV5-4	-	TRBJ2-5	CASSLGPQETQYF	TGTGCCAGCAGCTTGGGGCCACAAGAGACCCAGTACTTC
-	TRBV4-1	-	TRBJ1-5	CASSPDKAVLTGSNQPQHF	TGCGCCAGCAGCCCAGATAAGGCGGTCCTGACAGGAAGCAATCAGCCCCAGCATTTT
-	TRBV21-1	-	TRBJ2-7	CASSKAFSGGSYEQYF	TGTGCCAGCAGCAAAGCGTTTAGCGGGGGCTCCTACGAGCAGTACTTC
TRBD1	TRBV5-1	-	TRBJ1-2	CASSPQTGVRGYTF	TGCGCCAGCAGCCCCCAAACAGGGGTTCGGGGCTACACCTTC
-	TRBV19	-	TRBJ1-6	CASSIGQRGSPLHF	TGTGCCAGTAGTATCGGACAAAGGGGATCACCCCTCCACTTT
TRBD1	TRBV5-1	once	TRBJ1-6	CASSADRGLIHF	TGCGCCAGCAGCGCGGACAGGGGGCTCATCCACTTT
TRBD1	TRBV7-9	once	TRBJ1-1	CASSTQGAGSTEAFF	TGTGCCAGCAGCACACAGGGGGCCGGGAGCACTGAAGCTTTCTTT
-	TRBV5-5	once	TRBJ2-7	CASSGGNYISYEQYF	TGTGCCAGCAGCGGCGGGAACTACATCTCCTACGAGCAGTACTTC
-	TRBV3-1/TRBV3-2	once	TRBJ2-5	CASSQDLGDSNQETQYF	TGTGCCAGCAGCCAAGATCTAGGTGACAGCAACCAAGAGACCCAGTACTTC
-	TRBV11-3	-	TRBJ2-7	CASSLAGGGGYEQYF	TGTGCCAGCAGCTTAGCGGGTGGGGGCGGATACGAGCAGTACTTC
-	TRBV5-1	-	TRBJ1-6	CASALGNSPLHF	TGCGCCAGCGCGCTCGGGAATTCACCCCTCCACTTT
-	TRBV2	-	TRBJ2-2	CASSLDINTGELFF	TGTGCCAGCAGCCTCGACATCAACACCGGGGAGCTGTTTTTT
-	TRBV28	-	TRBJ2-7	CASSQLQGKDEQYF	TGTGCCAGCAGCCAATTACAGGGTAAGGACGAGCAGTACTTC
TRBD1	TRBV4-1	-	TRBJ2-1	CASSQDSRDRIYNEQFF	TGCGCCAGCAGCCAAGACAGCCGGGACAGGATATACAATGAGCAGTTCTTC
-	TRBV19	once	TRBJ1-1	CASSYLLNTEAFF	TGTGCCAGTAGTTACTTACTGAACACTGAAGCTTTCTTT
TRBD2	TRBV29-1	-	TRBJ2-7	CSGRLAGGNSYEQYF	TGCAGCGGAAGACTAGCGGGGGGAAACTCCTACGAGCAGTACTTC
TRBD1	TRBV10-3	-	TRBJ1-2	CAIKRDRDNYGYTF	TGTGCCATCAAACGCGACAGGGACAACTATGGCTACACCTTC
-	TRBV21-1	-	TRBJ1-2	CASSKEFASGTGAPRHYGYTF	-
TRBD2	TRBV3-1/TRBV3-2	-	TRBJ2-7	CASSPGSSGSYEQYF	TGTGCCAGCAGCCCAGGGTCTAGCGGCTCCTACGAGCAGTACTTC
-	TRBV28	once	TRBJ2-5	CASSSRTEFQETQYF	TGTGCCAGCAGTTCCCGGACAGAATTCCAAGAGACCCAGTACTTC
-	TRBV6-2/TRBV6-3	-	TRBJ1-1	CASSYSVTLMNTEAFF	TGTGCCAGCAGTTACAGTGTGACACTCATGAACACTGAAGCTTTCTTT
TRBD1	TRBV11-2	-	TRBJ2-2	CASSDPGTDITGELFF	TGTGCCAGCAGCGATCCCGGGACAGACATCACCGGGGAGCTGTTTTTT
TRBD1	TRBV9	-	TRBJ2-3	CASSTRGKSDTQYF	TGTGCCAGCAGCACCAGGGGGAAATCAGATACGCAGTATTTT
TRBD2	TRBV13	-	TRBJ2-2	CASSFGGAPTGELFF	TGTGCCAGCAGCTTCGGGGGGGCGCCCACCGGGGAGCTGTTTTTT
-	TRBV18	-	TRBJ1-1	CASSPKDRPNTEAFF	TGTGCCAGCTCACCAAAGGACAGACCGAACACTGAAGCTTTCTTT
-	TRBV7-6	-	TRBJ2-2	CASRPTNTGELFF	TGTGCCAGCAGGCCCACAAACACCGGGGAGCTGTTTTTT
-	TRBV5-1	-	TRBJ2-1	CASSSHSGVSYNEQFF	TGCGCCAGCAGCTCGCACTCAGGGGTCTCCTACAATGAGCAGTTCTTC
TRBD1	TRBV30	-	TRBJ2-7	CAWSRGHYYEQYF	TGTGCCTGGAGTAGGGGGCATTACTACGAGCAGTACTTC
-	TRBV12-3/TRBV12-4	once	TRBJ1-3	CASSSNSGNTIYF	TGTGCCAGCAGTTCCAATTCTGGAAACACCATATATTTT
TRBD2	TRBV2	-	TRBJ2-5	CASSVLPSGHQETQYF	TGTGCCAGCAGTGTCCTTCCTAGCGGGCACCAAGAGACCCAGTACTTC
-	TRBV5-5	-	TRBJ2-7	CASSSGQLTYEQYF	TGTGCCAGCAGCAGCGGACAGCTGACCTACGAGCAGTACTTC
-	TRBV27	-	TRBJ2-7	CASSFESGGLYEQYF	TGTGCCAGCAGTTTTGAGTCAGGAGGTCTTTACGAGCAGTACTTC
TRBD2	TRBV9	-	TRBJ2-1	CASSAGGPRNEQFF	TGTGCCTCCTCCGCGGGGGGGCCGAGGAATGAGCAGTTCTTC
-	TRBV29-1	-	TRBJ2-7	CSVETRVYEQYF	TGCAGCGTTGAAACCAGGGTCTACGAGCAGTACTTC
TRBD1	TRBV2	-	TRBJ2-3	CASRAGGMDTQYF	TGTGCCAGCAGAGCAGGGGGCATGGATACGCAGTATTTT
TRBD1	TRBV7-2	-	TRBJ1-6	CASSLGDRESPLHF	TGTGCCAGCAGCTTAGGGGACAGGGAATCACCCCTCCACTTT
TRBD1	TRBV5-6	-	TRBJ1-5	CASRRTGSGQPQHF	TGTGCCAGCAGAAGGACAGGGTCGGGGCAGCCCCAGCATTTT
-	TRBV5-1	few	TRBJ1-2	CASSTGLPGEYGYTF	TGCGCCAGCAGCACGGGACTCCCGGGGGAGTATGGCTACACCTTC
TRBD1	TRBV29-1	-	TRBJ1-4	CSVAGDSNEKLFF	TGCAGCGTTGCCGGGGACAGTAATGAAAAACTGTTTTTT
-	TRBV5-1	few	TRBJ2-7	CASSGGSYEQYF	TGCGCCAGCAGCGGCGGCTCCTACGAGCAGTACTTC
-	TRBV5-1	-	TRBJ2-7	CASSNGQNYEQYF	TGCGCCAGCAGCAACGGACAGAATTACGAGCAGTACTTC
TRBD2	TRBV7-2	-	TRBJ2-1	CASSPEGSGGPYNEQFF	TGTGCCAGCAGCCCAGAGGGTAGCGGGGGGCCCTACAATGAGCAGTTCTTC
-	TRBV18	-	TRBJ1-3	CASSPGTLSGNTIYF	TGTGCCAGCTCACCCGGGACTCTGTCTGGAAACACCATATATTTT
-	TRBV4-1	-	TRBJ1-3	CASSPAGGLGNTIYF	TGCGCCAGCAGCCCCGCCGGAGGGCTTGGAAACACCATATATTTT
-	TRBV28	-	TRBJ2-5	CASTEGQLQETQYF	TGTGCCAGCACCGAGGGACAACTCCAAGAGACCCAGTACTTC
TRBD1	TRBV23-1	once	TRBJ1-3	CASSHPRDRDSGNTIYF	TGCGCCAGCAGTCACCCCCGGGACAGGGATTCTGGAAACACCATATATTTT
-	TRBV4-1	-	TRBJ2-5	CASRPRATGWETQYF	TGCGCCTCCCGACCGCGGGCCACAGGGTGGGAGACCCAGTACTTC